These 20 T cell receptor beta chains were all obtained from the same sample, sequenced in a study of T cell changes during pregnancy in multiple sclerosis. The data were produced by immunoSEQ multiplex PCR, yet TCRdb's version contains in-frame clones alone and is incomplete. Among fewer than 80,000 clones listed, 89% were seen once. Sample: peripheral blood, taken in the first trimester of pregnancy. These receptors all come from a female donor in good health, enrolled as a control in a pregnancy study.

The V gene is TRBV6-6, the J gene TRBJ2-7; 7 bases line up with TRBD2. This CDR3 is 14 amino acids long. Germline values: CDR1 MNHNY, CDR2 SVGAGI (reference sequence). Unmatched junction bases numbered 8, after V lost 2 bases and J lost 7 bases. The CDR3: CASSYGGGSEEQYF. The CDR3 DNA sequence: TGTGCCAGCAGTTACGGGGGAGGGTCAGAAGAGCAGTACTTC.

This chain uses TRBV28 with TRBJ1-2; D not certain. The CDR3 consists of 13 residues. The ends were cut back, 3 bases at V and 8 bases at J, with 13 bases in the middle. The germline V gene encodes CDR1 MDHEN and CDR2 SYDVKM. As DNA, the CDR3 is TGTGCCAGCAGTTTTTTGGGCCCCTACGGCTACACCTTC. Encoded protein: CASSFLGPYGYTF.

The chain joins TRBV7-6 to TRBJ2-5; 7 bases map to TRBD1. From germline, CDR1 is SGHVS and CDR2 FNYEAQ. This CDR3 spans 13 amino acids. J lost 5 bases, V lost 5 bases, and 5 bases had no gene match. The CDR3 region is CASSVDRAETQYF. CDR3 coding DNA: TGTGCCAGCAGCGTTGACAGGGCGGAGACCCAGTACTTC. Full variable domain (rest looked up from reference TRBV7-6 and TRBJ2-5): GAGVSQSPRYKVTKRGQDVALRCDPISGHVSLYWYRQALGQGPEFLTYFNYEAQQDKSGLPNDRFSAERPEGSISTLTIQRTEQRDSAMYRCASSVDRAETQYFGPGTRLLVL.

The genes are TRBV18 and TRBJ2-1; tentative D call: TRBD1 (5 bases). V lost 3 bases, J lost 8 bases, and 8 bases lay in between. This CDR3 has 12 residues. Germline V lookup: CDR1 KGHSH, CDR2 LQKENI. The DNA for the CDR3 is TGTGCCAGCTCACCCAGGGTTGATGAGCAGTTCTTC. Its translation: CASSPRVDEQFF.

The chain has TRBV19 and TRBJ2-5, with D possibly being TRBD1 (6 bases). V gave up 5 bases and J gave up 2 bases, with 18 bases separating them. Germline V gene sequence: CDR1 LNHDA, CDR2 SQIVND (reference sequence). CDR3 size: 16 residues. CDR3 amino acids: CASSVSRDTLQETQYF. CDR3 nucleotide sequence: TGTGCCAGTAGTGTCAGCCGGGACACCCTGCAAGAGACCCAGTACTTC.

CDR3 protein: CASSGPPGGGSEAFF. CDR3 sequence (DNA): TGTGCCAGCAGCGGCCCCCCCGGGGGGGGTAGTGAAGCTTTCTTT. The V call is TRBV5-4, the J call TRBJ1-1; the D gene is possibly TRBD1 (5 bases). The CDR3 runs to 15 residues. V gave up 4 bases and J gave up 7 bases, with 20 bases separating them. The germline CDR1 and CDR2 sequences are SGHNT and YYREEE (reference sequence).

This clone was seen only a few times. V gene TRBV7-9 combines with J gene TRBJ1-2; D call uncertain. CDR3 size: 12 residues. The V end lost 4 bases, the J end lost 8 bases, and 11 bases lay between the germline ends. The germline V gene encodes CDR1 SEHNR and CDR2 FQNEAQ (reference sequence). The CDR3 bases are TGTGCCAGCAGCTCATACGGGTGGGGCTACACCTTC. Its translation is CASSSYGWGYTF. Full variable domain (outside the CDR3, taken from reference TRBV7-9 and TRBJ1-2): DTGVSQNPRHKITKRGQNVTFRCDPISEHNRLYWYRQTLGQGPEFLTYFQNEAQLEKSRLLSDRFSAERPKGSFSTLEIQRTEQGDSAMYLCASSSYGWGYTFGSGTRLTVV.

This chain uses TRBV30 with TRBJ1-6; 8 nucleotides line up with TRBD1. The CDR3 is made up of 13 amino acids. The germline CDR1 and CDR2 sequences are GTSNPN and SVGIG (reference sequence). V shed 1 base and J 9 bases; nucleotides not matched to a gene: 2. The CDR3 DNA reads as TGTGCCTGGAGTGGACAGGGGTTTTCACCCCTCCACTTT. Translating it yields CAWSGQGFSPLHF.

The V call is TRBV18, the J call TRBJ1-2; TRBD1 is a possible D gene (6 bases). Between the trimmed V and J ends, which lost 0 bases and 8 bases, there was a span of 13 bases. The CDR3 is 14 amino acids. CDR1 is KGHSH, CDR2 LQKENI, per germline. The CDR3 sequence is CASSPPTGPGGYTF. CDR3 sequence (DNA): TGTGCCAGCTCACCACCAACAGGGCCCGGAGGCTACACCTTC.

The rearrangement uses TRBV6-4 and TRBJ1-2; the D gene is possibly TRBD1 (6 bases). The germline V gene encodes CDR1 MRHNA and CDR2 SNTAGT. CDR3 length: 14 amino acids. V was shortened by 6 bases and J by 4 bases, with 15 bases between the two germline ends. The chain's CDR3 is CASSLTRGSYGYTF. In DNA, the CDR3 is TGTGCCAGCAGCCTAACCAGGGGTAGCTATGGCTACACCTTC.

There are many counts of this clone. The chain links TRBV30 to TRBJ1-4, with TRBD1 identical over 8 bases. Germline lookup yields CDR1 GTSNPN and CDR2 SVGIG (reference sequence). Unmatched junction bases numbered 4, after V lost 0 bases and J lost 7 bases. The CDR3 contains 14 residues. As DNA, the CDR3 is TGTGCCTGGAGTGTACAGGGGGGGTTTGAAAAACTGTTTTTT. Translated: CAWSVQGGFEKLFF.

The V call is TRBV10-3, the J call TRBJ1-1; the D gene is possibly TRBD1 (6 bases). V lost 2 bases and J lost 1, with 8 bases in between. The CDR3 runs 14 residues. CDR1 and CDR2 (germline): ENHRY, SYGVKD. CDR3 region: CAISEKDRNTEAFF. The CDR3 DNA reads as TGTGCCATCAGTGAGAAGGACAGGAACACTGAAGCTTTCTTT.

This sequence joins TRBV14 and TRBJ1-1, with D tentatively TRBD1 (6 bases). The V end was cut by 1 base, the J end by 11 bases, with 17 bases between. The CDR3 spans 14 residues. Germline loops: CDR1 SGHDN, CDR2 FVKESK. The CDR3 loop is CASSQGRGALGAFF. In nucleotides, the CDR3 is TGTGCCAGCAGCCAAGGGCGGGGGGCACTCGGCGCTTTCTTT.

The V call is TRBV7-8, the J call TRBJ2-7, with 9 bases fitting TRBD1. V shed 5 bases and J 2 bases; nucleotides not matched to a gene: 1. Germline lookup yields CDR1 SGHVS and CDR2 FQNEAQ. The CDR3 runs 13 residues. The CDR3 DNA follows: TGTGCCAGCAGCCGGGACAGGGCCTACGAGCAGTACTTC. It is translated as CASSRDRAYEQYF.

The V gene is TRBV9, the J gene TRBJ1-5; D is undetermined. The CDR3 is made up of 14 amino acids. The germline V and J ends were trimmed by 1 base and 5 bases, with 10 bases remaining between them. CDR1 and CDR2 (germline): SGDLS, YYNGEE. The CDR3 region has the DNA TGTGCCAGCAGCGTACGGGGTGGGGATCAGCCCCAGCATTTT. It is translated as CASSVRGGDQPQHF.

The chain recombines TRBV19 with TRBJ1-5; maybe TRBD1 (5 bases). Per the germline V gene, CDR1 is LNHDA and CDR2 is SQIVND (reference sequence). This CDR3 region has 14 residues. V gave up 6 bases and J gave up 5 bases, with 14 bases separating them. The DNA for the CDR3 is TGTGCCAGTAGCACCTGGGGCCCAGATCAGCCCCAGCATTTT. Translated: CASSTWGPDQPQHF.

This clone was observed a single time. The J gene is TRBJ2-1, the V gene TRBV18; no clear D. Per the germline V gene, CDR1 is KGHSH and CDR2 is LQKENI. This CDR3 has 12 amino acids. V lost 3 bases, J lost 10 bases, and 10 bases lay in between. This CDR3 reads CASSPYLEEQFF. In DNA, the CDR3 is TGTGCCAGCTCACCGTACCTCGAGGAGCAGTTCTTC.

A single count supports this clone. The chain joins TRBV7-2 to TRBJ2-7, with 7 bases aligning to TRBD1. Unmatched junction bases numbered 5, after V lost 3 bases and J lost 0 bases. This CDR3 has 15 amino acids. The V gene's germline CDR1 is SGHTA and CDR2 FQGNSA. The CDR3: CASSFSGTDSYEQYF. CDR3 coding DNA: TGTGCCAGCAGCTTCTCCGGGACAGACTCCTACGAGCAGTACTTC.

The V call is TRBV27, the J call TRBJ1-4; TRBD1 matches 7 bases. The V and J ends lost 6 bases and 5 bases, in that order; junction bases with no gene match: 9. Germline assignment: CDR1 MNHEY and CDR2 SMNVEV (reference sequence). This CDR3 is built from 15 residues. This CDR3 reads CASSPRYRGNEKLFF. CDR3 in DNA: TGTGCCAGCAGCCCCAGGTACAGGGGCAATGAAAAACTGTTTTTT.

The chain combines TRBV5-1 with TRBJ2-5, with TRBD2 identical over 13 bases. The trim removed 0 bases at V and 1 base at J, leaving 3 bases unmatched. Germline V gene lookup returns CDR1 SGHRS and CDR2 YFSETQ. CDR3 length equals 17 residues. The CDR3 sequence: CASSLGLAGGPQETQYF. The CDR3 region has the DNA TGCGCCAGCAGCTTGGGACTAGCGGGGGGTCCCCAAGAGACCCAGTACTTC.